The T cell receptor (beta chain) under discussion was sequenced for a study of blood T cell repertoires in COVID-19. Study summary: Samples of COVID-19 (acute and convalescent) were obtained from the United States, Italy and Spain.

Produced via immunoSEQ multiplex PCR; TCRdb's table is partial and in-frame only. The table shows around 300,000 clones, with around 87% occurring only once. This sequence was found in a woman aged 30 to 39 who had recovered from COVID-19. Sequencing was done on a sample of PBMCs or T cells enriched from blood (not recorded which).

In nucleotides, the CDR3 is TGTGCCAGCAGCCCCCAGGCGACAGTTCCGGCCTATGGCTACACCTTC. Amino acids: CASSPQATVPAYGYTF. The V and J genes are TRBV14 and TRBJ1-2; D is perhaps TRBD1 (5 bases). CDR1 is SGHDN, CDR2 FVKESK, per germline. Trimming took 4 bases from V and 4 from J, leaving 19 bases between them. The CDR3 has 16 amino acids.